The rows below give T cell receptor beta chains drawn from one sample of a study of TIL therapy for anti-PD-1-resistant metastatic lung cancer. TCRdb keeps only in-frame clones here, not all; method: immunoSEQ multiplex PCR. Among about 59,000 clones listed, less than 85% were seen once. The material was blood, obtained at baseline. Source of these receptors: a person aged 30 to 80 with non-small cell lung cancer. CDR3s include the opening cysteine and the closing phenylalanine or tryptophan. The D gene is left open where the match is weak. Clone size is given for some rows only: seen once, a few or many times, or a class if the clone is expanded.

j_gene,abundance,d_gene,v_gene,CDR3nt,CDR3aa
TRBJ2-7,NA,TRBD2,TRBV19,TGTGCCAGTCGCCGACTAGCGGGAGTTGGCGAGCAGTACTTC,CASRRLAGVGEQYF
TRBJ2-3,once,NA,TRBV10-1,TGCGCCAGCAGTGAGTCCGGGCAGGGCACAGATACGCAGTATTTT,CASSESGQGTDTQYF
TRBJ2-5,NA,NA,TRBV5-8,TGTGCCAGCAGCCCCAGAGTCCGAGAGGAGACCCAGTACTTC,CASSPRVREETQYF
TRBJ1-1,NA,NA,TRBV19,TGTGCCAGTAGTATAGGTTCGAAGAACACTGAAGCTTTCTTT,CASSIGSKNTEAFF
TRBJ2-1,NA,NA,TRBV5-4,TGTGCCAGCAGCTTGGATACTAGACCCAACAATGAGCAGTTCTTC,CASSLDTRPNNEQFF
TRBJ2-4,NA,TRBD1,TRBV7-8,TGTGCCAGCAGCTCGAACAGGGGAAACATTCAGTACTTC,CASSSNRGNIQYF
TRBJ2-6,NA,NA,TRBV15,TGTGCCACCAGCAGGACAAAAACTGGGGCCAACGTCCTGACTTTC,CATSRTKTGANVLTF
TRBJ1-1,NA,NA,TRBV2,TGTGCCAGCAGGATTGGAGGGTTCACTGAAGCTTTCTTT,CASRIGGFTEAFF
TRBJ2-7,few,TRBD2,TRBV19,TGTGCCAGTAGTACTGGACTAGCAGAAACCTACGAGCAGTACTTC,CASSTGLAETYEQYF
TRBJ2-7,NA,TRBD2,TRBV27,TGTGCTAGCAGTTCCAGACTAGCGGGAGTTTACGAGCAGTACTTC,CASSSRLAGVYEQYF
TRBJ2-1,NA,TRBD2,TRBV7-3,TGTGCCAGCAGCTTACAAGCGGGAGGTAACAATGAGCAGTTCTTC,CASSLQAGGNNEQFF
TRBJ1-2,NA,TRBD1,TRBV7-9,TGTGCCAGCAGCCCAGGGGGGGGTGACTATGGCTACACCTTC,CASSPGGGDYGYTF
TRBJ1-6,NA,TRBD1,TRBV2,TGTGCCAGCGGGGGACAGGGACTATCACCCCTCCACTTT,CASGGQGLSPLHF
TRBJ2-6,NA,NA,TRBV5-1,TGCGCCAGCAGCTTCGGTGGGGCCAACGTCCTGACTTTC,CASSFGGANVLTF